Below, 25 T cell receptor beta chains from the same sample are listed, as sequenced in a study of T cell changes during pregnancy in multiple sclerosis. Profiling relied on immunoSEQ multiplex PCR, and the TCRdb table lists in-frame clones only, not all of them. Of tens of thousands of clones in the sample, approximately 92% were seen once. The specimen was peripheral blood, collected in the third trimester of pregnancy. The source is a female donor with multiple sclerosis, enrolled in a pregnancy study.

V usage is TRBV11-2 and J usage is TRBJ2-7; TRBD2 matches at 7 bases. Germline lookup yields CDR1 SGHAT and CDR2 FQNNGV. The junction had 8 bases not matched to a gene; V was cut back by 0 bases and J by 0 bases. There are 17 residues in the CDR3. The CDR3 spells CASSLERGSILSYEQYF. The CDR3 DNA follows: TGTGCCAGCAGCTTAGAGCGGGGGTCGATCCTCTCCTACGAGCAGTACTTC.

The J gene is TRBJ1-2, the V gene TRBV4-1, with D tentatively TRBD1 (5 bases). V gave up 3 bases and J gave up 0 bases, with 23 bases separating them. This CDR3 comprises 19 residues. Germline CDR1 MGHRA, CDR2 YSYEKL. CDR3 loop: CASSHRSGTAPQANYGYTF. The CDR3 DNA sequence: TGCGCCAGCAGCCATCGTAGCGGGACCGCACCGCAAGCTAACTATGGCTACACCTTC.

This clone appeared once. The V call is TRBV28, the J call TRBJ1-2; D uncertain. The V end lost 5 bases, the J end lost 4 bases, and 14 bases lay between the germline ends. This CDR3 region has 14 residues. Germline V gene data show CDR1 as MDHEN and CDR2 as SYDVKM. CDR3 sequence (DNA): TGTGCCAGCAGTCCCCAGATCGATGGCTATGGCTACACCTTC. Amino acids: CASSPQIDGYGYTF.

The chain uses TRBV11-2 and TRBJ2-5; no clear D. CDR1 is SGHAT, CDR2 FQNNGV, per germline. Trimming cost V 4 bases and J 2 bases, with 2 bases left between them. This CDR3 has 11 amino acids. The CDR3 protein is CASSSQETQYF. CDR3 DNA sequence: TGTGCCAGCAGCTCACAAGAGACCCAGTACTTC.

J is TRBJ2-3 and V is TRBV30, with 7 bases aligning to TRBD2. The CDR3 totals 12 residues. Germline loops: CDR1 GTSNPN, CDR2 SVGIG (reference sequence). V lost 0 bases and J lost 11; bases outside the gene matches: 5. Here the CDR3 reads CAWSVIVAGQYF. In DNA, the CDR3 is TGTGCCTGGAGTGTAATAGTAGCGGGGCAGTATTTT. The full variable domain, with the rest looked up from reference TRBV30 and TRBJ2-3, is SQTIHQWPATLVQPVGSPLSLECTVEGTSNPNLYWYRQAAGRGLQLLFYSVGIGQISSEVPQNLSASRPQDRQFILSSKKLLLSDSGFYLCAWSVIVAGQYFGPGTRLTVL.

The table lists this clone with a count of one. The genes are TRBV5-4 and TRBJ2-3; 12 positions match TRBD2. Germline V lookup: CDR1 SGHNT, CDR2 YYREEE (reference sequence). Trimming at V came to 2 bases and at J to 2 bases, leaving 3 bases not matched to a gene. The CDR3 spans 16 residues. This chain's CDR3 is CASSFSSGRVTDTQYF. CDR3 DNA sequence: TGTGCCAGCAGCTTTTCTAGCGGGAGGGTCACAGATACGCAGTATTTT.

This sequence joins TRBV25-1 and TRBJ2-7; no definite D call. Germline V lookup: CDR1 MGHDK, CDR2 SYGVNS. With 5 bases removed from V and 3 bases from J, the gap between germline ends came to 8 bases. This CDR3 comprises 12 residues. The CDR3 nucleotides are TGTGCCAGCAGTAGTAAGAGCTACGAGCAGTACTTC. Translating it yields CASSSKSYEQYF.

The chain carries TRBV11-3 and TRBJ2-7; weak D call: TRBD1 (6 bases). Germline assignment: CDR1 SGHNT and CDR2 YENEEA. This CDR3 has 14 amino acids. V lost 6 bases and J lost 3, with 15 bases in between. The CDR3 spells CASRKGQQSYEQYF. CDR3 coding DNA: TGTGCCAGCAGAAAAGGACAGCAAAGCTACGAGCAGTACTTC.

The V gene is TRBV7-9, the J gene TRBJ2-5; D is unclear. This CDR3 spans 15 amino acids. Trimming removed 2 bases from V and 1 base from J, with 11 bases in between. Germline V gene sequence: CDR1 SEHNR, CDR2 FQNEAQ (reference sequence). CDR3 nucleotide sequence: TGTGCCAGCAGCTTAAGTTGGTCAGGCCAAGAGACCCAGTACTTC. It is translated as CASSLSWSGQETQYF.

This clone was seen just once. The chain joins TRBV28 to TRBJ1-2; 10 bases are a match to TRBD1. CDR1 MDHEN and CDR2 SYDVKM come from the germline V gene. This CDR3 is 14 amino acids long. The junction had 5 bases not matched to a gene; V was cut back by 6 bases and J by 4 bases. Written as DNA, the CDR3 is TGTGCCAGCAGGGCCGGGACAGGGGCCTATGGCTACACCTTC. Translating gives CASRAGTGAYGYTF.

This chain joins TRBV7-6 and TRBJ2-7; 9 bases map to TRBD1. This CDR3 is 14 amino acids long. Germline CDR1 SGHVS, CDR2 FNYEAQ. V was clipped by 6 bases and J by 1 base; unmatched bases: 4. The CDR3 loop reads CASSPGTGSYEQYF. The CDR3 bases are TGTGCCAGCAGTCCCGGGACAGGGTCCTACGAGCAGTACTTC.

V gene TRBV29-1 combines with J gene TRBJ1-2; 8 nucleotides align to TRBD1. V lost 7 bases to trimming and J lost 8 bases; unmatched junction nucleotides: 15. Germline V gene sequence: CDR1 SQVTM, CDR2 ANQGSEA. This CDR3 spans 14 amino acids. In nucleotides, the CDR3 is TGCAGCGGAGTAATTCCAGGGGGCGTGGGGGGCTACACCTTC. Amino acids: CSGVIPGGVGGYTF.

This clone was counted a few times. J is TRBJ1-1 and V is TRBV28, with D unresolved. V lost 3 bases and J lost 1, with 9 bases in between. This CDR3 has 14 residues. The germline gives CDR1 MDHEN, CDR2 SYDVKM. The DNA for the CDR3 is TGTGCCAGCAGTTTGGTACAGAAGAACACTGAAGCTTTCTTT. It translates to CASSLVQKNTEAFF.

The chain joins TRBV30 to TRBJ2-1, with TRBD2 matching 8 bases. The V segment lost 5 bases and the J segment 10 bases; nucleotides outside the gene matches: 4. Germline CDR1 and CDR2: GTSNPN and SVGIG (reference sequence). The CDR3 sequence is 11 residues long. CDR3 DNA: TGTGCCTGGGGACGGGGGGGAGAGCAGTTCTTC. This encodes CAWGRGGEQFF.

The chain has TRBV19 and TRBJ2-6; maybe TRBD1 (6 bases). V was cut by 6 bases and J by 2 bases, with 11 bases left in between. The CDR3 contains 15 residues. Germline V gene sequence: CDR1 LNHDA, CDR2 SQIVND (reference sequence). The CDR3 sequence: CASRNTGTGANVLTF. The CDR3 DNA follows: TGTGCCAGTAGAAACACAGGGACTGGGGCCAACGTCCTGACTTTC.

The V and J genes are TRBV29-1 and TRBJ2-1; TRBD1 might be the D (6 bases). Trimming removed 4 bases from V and 2 bases from J, with 9 bases in between. Germline V gene lookup returns CDR1 SQVTM and CDR2 ANQGSEA. This CDR3 has 13 amino acids. The CDR3 sequence: CSVVGQTYNEQFF. In DNA, the CDR3 is TGCAGCGTTGTTGGACAGACCTACAATGAGCAGTTCTTC.

The chain is built from TRBV7-9 and TRBJ2-5; 11 bases map to TRBD1. CDR1 SEHNR and CDR2 FQNEAQ come from the germline V gene (reference sequence). The CDR3 loop spans 16 amino acids. V lost 5 bases to trimming and J lost 7 bases; unmatched junction nucleotides: 12. CDR3 loop: CASSQFRDRGMATQYF. CDR3 coding DNA: TGTGCCAGCAGCCAATTCCGGGACAGGGGGATGGCGACCCAGTACTTC.

The table lists this clone with a count of one. The chain has TRBV7-3 and TRBJ2-5; the D gene is possibly TRBD1 (7 bases). CDR1 is SGHTA and CDR2 is FQGTGA in the germline V gene. The V gene lost 4 bases and the J gene lost 5 bases, with 20 bases spanning the gap. This CDR3 has 16 amino acids. The CDR3: CASSSGQGGLGETQYF. In DNA, the CDR3 is TGTGCCAGCAGCTCTGGGCAGGGGGGATTAGGGGAGACCCAGTACTTC. The full variable domain, completed using reference TRBV7-3 and TRBJ2-5, is GAGVSQTPSNKVTEKGKYVELRCDPISGHTALYWYRQSLGQGPEFLIYFQGTGAADDSGLPNDRFFAVRPEGSVSTLKIQRTERGDSAVYLCASSSGQGGLGETQYFGPGTRLLVL.

V gene TRBV5-1 combines with J gene TRBJ2-5; 7 bases align to TRBD2. The CDR3 length is 17 residues. Per the germline V gene, CDR1 is SGHRS and CDR2 is YFSETQ. J lost 2 bases, V lost 0 bases, and 10 bases had no gene match. The CDR3 nucleotides read TGCGCCAGCAGCTTGGGGGACGGGGGGAGAGGACAAGAGACCCAGTACTTC. Its protein product is CASSLGDGGRGQETQYF.

This chain connects TRBV10-3 to TRBJ2-5, with 8 positions matching TRBD1. Germline V lookup: CDR1 ENHRY, CDR2 SYGVKD. The CDR3 totals 13 residues. Unmatched junction bases numbered 4, after V lost 6 bases and J lost 4 bases. The CDR3 DNA sequence: TGTGCCATCAGAGAACAGGGGGGAGAGACCCAGTACTTC. Protein: CAIREQGGETQYF.

This clone was seen once. V usage is TRBV6-1 and J usage is TRBJ2-4; TRBD1 agrees at 9 bases. V was pared by 6 bases and J by 5 bases, with 8 bases of the junction left unmatched. Germline V CDR1 and CDR2: MNHNS, SASEGT. The CDR3 has 15 residues. The CDR3 DNA follows: TGTGCCAGCAGCCGTACAGGGGGCCAGGAAAACATTCAGTACTTC. Its translation: CASSRTGGQENIQYF.

The chain has TRBV5-1 and TRBJ1-1; 8 nucleotides agree with TRBD1. The CDR3 has 15 residues. The junction had 4 bases not matched to a gene; V was cut back by 2 bases and J by 1 base. The germline V gene encodes CDR1 SGHRS and CDR2 YFSETQ. The CDR3 region has the DNA TGCGCCAGCAGCTTTGGGGGACAGGAGAACACTGAAGCTTTCTTT. Residues: CASSFGGQENTEAFF.

This rearrangement joins TRBV7-9 to TRBJ1-3; TRBD1 is a possible D gene (5 bases). V lost 1 base and J 2 bases, leaving 12 bases between the germline ends. Germline loops: CDR1 SEHNR, CDR2 FQNEAQ (reference sequence). This CDR3 is 16 amino acids long. The CDR3 here is CASSLVQGFAGNTIYF. The CDR3 bases are TGTGCCAGCAGCTTAGTCCAGGGTTTTGCTGGAAACACCATATATTTT.

This chain joins TRBV10-3 and TRBJ2-7; a weak D match, TRBD2 (6 bases). The V gene's germline CDR1 is ENHRY and CDR2 SYGVKD. The germline V and J ends were trimmed by 4 bases and 0 bases, with 10 bases remaining between them. The CDR3 is 14 residues long. The chain's CDR3 is CAISARDGSYEQYF. CDR3 nucleotides: TGTGCCATCAGTGCGCGGGACGGCTCCTACGAGCAGTACTTC.

The chain employs TRBV6-1 and TRBJ1-2; TRBD1 aligns across 7 bases. J gave up 2 bases and V 1 base, and 4 bases lay outside the gene matches. The CDR3 extends over 15 amino acids. CDR1 and CDR2 (germline): MNHNS, SASEGT. CDR3 protein: CASSEEDRRNYGYTF. For the CDR3, the DNA is TGTGCCAGCAGTGAAGAGGACAGGCGGAACTATGGCTACACCTTC.